This is a list of T cell receptor beta chains from one sample in a study of blood T cell repertoires in COVID-19. Libraries were prepared by immunoSEQ multiplex PCR; TCRdb keeps only in-frame clonotypes and omits some of them. The sample lists 150,000 to 200,000 clones; 70% to 90% were seen once. Sequencing input: peripheral blood. The receptor set was obtained from a man aged 60 to 69 with acute or convalescent COVID-19. The CDR3 runs from the conserved cysteine through the conserved F or W. D genes are given only for firm matches. A row's size may be missing; if present it is once, few, many or a size class.

clone_size	j_call	v_call	d_call	cdr3_aa	cdr3_nt
.	TRBJ1-5	TRBV7-8	.	CASSLSRAGDQPQHF	TGTGCCAGCAGCTTAAGCAGGGCGGGGGATCAGCCCCAGCATTTT
.	TRBJ2-3	TRBV11-2	.	CASTPSGLRDTQYF	TGTGCCAGCACCCCGTCGGGGTTGAGGGATACGCAGTATTTT
few	TRBJ1-1	TRBV12-3/TRBV12-4	.	CASSDRTGEAFF	TGTGCCAGCAGTGACAGGACTGGTGAAGCTTTCTTT
.	TRBJ1-5	TRBV5-8	TRBD1	CASSSGQVVNQPQHF	TGTGCCAGCAGCTCGGGACAGGTTGTAAATCAGCCCCAGCATTTT
.	TRBJ1-6	TRBV13	.	CASSPPQGYPLHF	TGTGCCAGCAGCCCCCCCCAGGGTTACCCCCTCCACTTT
.	TRBJ2-2	TRBV6-5	TRBD1	CASKTGANTGELFF	TGTGCCAGCAAAACAGGGGCGAACACCGGGGAGCTGTTTTTT
.	TRBJ2-5	TRBV7-2	TRBD2	CASSLTPWTSPKTQYF	TGTGCCAGCAGCTTAACCCCCTGGACTAGCCCCAAGACCCAGTACTTC
.	TRBJ1-1	TRBV2	.	CASSARTEAFF	TGTGCCAGCAGTGCCAGAACTGAAGCTTTCTTT
.	TRBJ1-4	TRBV30	TRBD1	CAWSTRDRYEKLFF	TGTGCCTGGAGTACCCGGGACAGATATGAAAAACTGTTTTTT
.	TRBJ2-5	TRBV11-3	TRBD2	CASSSGRGAETQYF	TGTGCCAGCAGCTCCGGGAGGGGGGCAGAGACCCAGTACTTC
.	TRBJ1-1	TRBV18	TRBD1	CASSPARTGGGTEAFF	TGTGCCAGCTCACCGGCCAGGACAGGGGGAGGCACTGAAGCTTTCTTT
.	TRBJ2-7	TRBV14	TRBD2	CASSLSQAGGRGGQYF	TGTGCCAGCAGCCTTTCTCAAGCGGGAGGACGAGGGGGGCAGTACTTC
.	TRBJ2-3	TRBV27	TRBD2	CASSSRTSGLSRDTQYF	TGTGCCAGCAGTTCGCGGACTAGCGGACTCAGTCGGGATACGCAGTATTTT
.	TRBJ2-2	TRBV29-1	.	CSVEVSDTGELFF	TGCAGCGTTGAAGTCTCAGACACCGGGGAGCTGTTTTTT
.	TRBJ2-5	TRBV9	TRBD2	CASSRGGMLQETQYF	TGTGCCAGCAGCCGGGGGGGTATGCTCCAGGAGACCCAGTACTTC
.	TRBJ2-2	TRBV29-1	.	CSVGLTELGTGELFF	TGCAGCGTGGGGTTGACAGAGTTGGGGACCGGGGAGCTGTTTTTT
.	TRBJ1-3	TRBV18	.	CASFTSGNVDTIYF	TGTGCCAGCTTCACCTCAGGGAACGTGGACACCATATATTTT
.	TRBJ1-2	TRBV7-2	.	CASSKGQGYTF	TGTGCCAGCAGCAAAGGGCAGGGTTACACCTTC
.	TRBJ1-6	TRBV5-4	.	CASSFEGVRSSYNSPLHF	TGTGCCAGCAGCTTCGAGGGGGTTAGGAGCTCCTATAATTCACCCCTCCACTTT
.	TRBJ1-2	TRBV6-6	TRBD1	CASSYSTGGAGGYTF	TGTGCCAGCAGTTACTCGACAGGGGGCGCGGGAGGCTACACCTTC